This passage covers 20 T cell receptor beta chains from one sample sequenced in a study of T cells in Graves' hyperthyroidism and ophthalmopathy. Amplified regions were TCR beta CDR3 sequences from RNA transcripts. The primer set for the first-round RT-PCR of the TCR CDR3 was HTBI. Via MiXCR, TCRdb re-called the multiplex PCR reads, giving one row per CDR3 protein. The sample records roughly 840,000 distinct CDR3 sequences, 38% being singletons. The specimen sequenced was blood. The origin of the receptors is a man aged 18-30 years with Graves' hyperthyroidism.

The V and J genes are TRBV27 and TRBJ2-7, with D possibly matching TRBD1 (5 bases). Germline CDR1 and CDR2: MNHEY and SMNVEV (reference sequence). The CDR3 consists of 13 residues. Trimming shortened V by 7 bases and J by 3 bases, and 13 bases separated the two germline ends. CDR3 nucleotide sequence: TGTGCCAGCATGGGGCTGGACAACTACGAGCAGTACTTC. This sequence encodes CASMGLDNYEQYF.

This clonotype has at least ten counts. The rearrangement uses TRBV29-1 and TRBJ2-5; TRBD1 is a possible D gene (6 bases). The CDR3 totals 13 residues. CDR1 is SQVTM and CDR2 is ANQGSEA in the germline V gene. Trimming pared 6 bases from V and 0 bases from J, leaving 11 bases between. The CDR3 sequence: CSVDWDNQETQYF. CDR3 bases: TGCAGCGTAGACTGGGACAACCAAGAGACCCAGTACTTC.

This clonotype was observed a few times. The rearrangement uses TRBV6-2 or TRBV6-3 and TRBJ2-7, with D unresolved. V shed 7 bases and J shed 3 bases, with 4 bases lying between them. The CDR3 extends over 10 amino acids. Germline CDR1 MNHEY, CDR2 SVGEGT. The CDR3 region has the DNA TGTGCCAGCATGTTCTACGAGCAGTACTTC. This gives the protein CASMFYEQYF.

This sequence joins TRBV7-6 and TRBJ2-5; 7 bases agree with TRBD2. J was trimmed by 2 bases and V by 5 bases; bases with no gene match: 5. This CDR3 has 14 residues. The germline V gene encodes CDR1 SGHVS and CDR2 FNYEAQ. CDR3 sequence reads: CASSRSGRQETQYF. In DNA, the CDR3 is TGTGCCAGCAGCCGTAGCGGGCGTCAAGAGACCCAGTACTTC.

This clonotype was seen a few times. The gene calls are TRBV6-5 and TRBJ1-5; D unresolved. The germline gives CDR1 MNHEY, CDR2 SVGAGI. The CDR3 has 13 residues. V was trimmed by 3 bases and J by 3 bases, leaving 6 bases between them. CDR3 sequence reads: CASSYTANQPQHF. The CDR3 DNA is TGTGCCAGCAGTTATACAGCCAATCAGCCCCAGCATTTT.

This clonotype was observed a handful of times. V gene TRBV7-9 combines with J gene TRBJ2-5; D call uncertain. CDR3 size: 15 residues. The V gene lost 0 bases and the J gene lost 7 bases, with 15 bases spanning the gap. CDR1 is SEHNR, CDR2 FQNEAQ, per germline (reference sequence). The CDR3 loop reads CASSLAGIGLRTQYF. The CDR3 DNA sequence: TGTGCCAGCAGCTTAGCGGGTATCGGTTTACGGACCCAGTACTTC.

The CDR3 nucleotides read TGCGCCAGCAGCTTGGCCCTTGGGACAGGGGCTGGAAACACCATATATTTT. It translates to CASSLALGTGAGNTIYF. The chain is built from TRBV5-1 and TRBJ1-3, with 10 bases that match TRBD1. CDR1 and CDR2 (germline): SGHRS, YFSETQ. V shed 0 bases, J shed 2 bases, and the junction held 5 bases outside the gene matches. This CDR3 spans 17 amino acids.

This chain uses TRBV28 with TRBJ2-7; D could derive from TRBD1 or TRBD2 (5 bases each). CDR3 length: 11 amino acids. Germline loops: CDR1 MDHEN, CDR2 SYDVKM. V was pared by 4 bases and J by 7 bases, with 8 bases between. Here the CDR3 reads CASSWGWEQYF. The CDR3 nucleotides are TGTGCCAGCAGTTGGGGGTGGGAGCAGTACTTC.

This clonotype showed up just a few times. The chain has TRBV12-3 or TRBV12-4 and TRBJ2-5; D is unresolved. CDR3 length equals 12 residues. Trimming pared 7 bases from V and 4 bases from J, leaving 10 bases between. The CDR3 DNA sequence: TGTGCCAGCAACGAACCGGGAGAGACCCAGTACTTC. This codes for CASNEPGETQYF.

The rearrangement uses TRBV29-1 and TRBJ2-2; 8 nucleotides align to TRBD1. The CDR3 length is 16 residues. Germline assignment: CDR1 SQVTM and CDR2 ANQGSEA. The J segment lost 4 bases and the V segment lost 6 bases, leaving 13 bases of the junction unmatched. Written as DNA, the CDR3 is TGCAGCGTGTTCGGAGAGGGACAGGCTACCACCGGGGAGCTGTTTTTT. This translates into CSVFGEGQATTGELFF.

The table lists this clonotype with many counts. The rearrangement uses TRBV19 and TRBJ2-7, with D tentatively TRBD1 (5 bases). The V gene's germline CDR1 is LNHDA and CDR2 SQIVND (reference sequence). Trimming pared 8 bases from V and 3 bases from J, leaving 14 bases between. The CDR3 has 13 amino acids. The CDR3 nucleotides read TGTGCCAGTGCTCTGGACAATTTCTACGAGCAGTACTTC. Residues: CASALDNFYEQYF.

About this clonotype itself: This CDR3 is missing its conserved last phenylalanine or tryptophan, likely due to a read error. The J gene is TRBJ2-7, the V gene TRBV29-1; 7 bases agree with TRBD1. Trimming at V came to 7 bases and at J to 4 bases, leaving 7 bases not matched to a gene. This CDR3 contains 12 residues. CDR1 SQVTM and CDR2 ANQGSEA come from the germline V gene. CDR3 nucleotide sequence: TGCAGCGCAGGGGGAACTTGGTACGAGCAGTACCTC. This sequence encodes CSAGGTWYEQYL.

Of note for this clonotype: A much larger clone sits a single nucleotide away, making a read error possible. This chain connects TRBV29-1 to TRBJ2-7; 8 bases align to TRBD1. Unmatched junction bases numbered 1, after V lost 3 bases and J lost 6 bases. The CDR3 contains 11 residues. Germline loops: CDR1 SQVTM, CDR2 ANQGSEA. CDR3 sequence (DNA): TGCAGCGTTGACAGGGGGCTCGAGCAGTACTTC. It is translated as CSVDRGLEQYF.

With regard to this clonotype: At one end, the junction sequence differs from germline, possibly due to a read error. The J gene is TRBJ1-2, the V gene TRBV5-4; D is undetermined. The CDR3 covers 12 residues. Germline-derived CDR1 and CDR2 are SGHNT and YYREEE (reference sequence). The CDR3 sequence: CAGSGLSYGYTF. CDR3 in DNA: TGTGCCGGCAGCGGCCTGAGTTATGGCTACACCTTC.

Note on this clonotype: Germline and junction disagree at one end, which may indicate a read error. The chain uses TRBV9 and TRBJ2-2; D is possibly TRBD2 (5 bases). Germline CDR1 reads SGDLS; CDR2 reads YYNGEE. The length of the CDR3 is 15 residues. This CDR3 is CASSVEIANTGKLFF. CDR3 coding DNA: TGTGCCAGCAGCGTCGAGATCGCGAACACCGGGAAGCTGTTTTTT.

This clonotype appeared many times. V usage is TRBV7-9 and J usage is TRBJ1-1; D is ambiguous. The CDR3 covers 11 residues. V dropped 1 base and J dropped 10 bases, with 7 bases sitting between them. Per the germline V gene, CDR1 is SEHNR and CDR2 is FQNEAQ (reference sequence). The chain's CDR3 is CASSLGVLAFF. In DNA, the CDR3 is TGTGCCAGCAGCTTAGGGGTTTTAGCTTTCTTT.

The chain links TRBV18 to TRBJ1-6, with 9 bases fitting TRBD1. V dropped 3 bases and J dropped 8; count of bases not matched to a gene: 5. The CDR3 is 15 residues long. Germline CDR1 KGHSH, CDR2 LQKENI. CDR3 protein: CASSPGTGTHSPLHF. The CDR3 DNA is TGTGCCAGCTCACCCGGGACAGGGACACATTCACCCCTCCACTTT.

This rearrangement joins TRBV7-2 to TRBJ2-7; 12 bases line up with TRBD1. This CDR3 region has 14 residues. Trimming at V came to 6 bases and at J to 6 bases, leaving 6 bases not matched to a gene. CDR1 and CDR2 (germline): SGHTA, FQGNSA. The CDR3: CASSYGGQGAEQYF. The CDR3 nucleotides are TGTGCCAGCAGTTACGGGGGACAGGGGGCCGAGCAGTACTTC.

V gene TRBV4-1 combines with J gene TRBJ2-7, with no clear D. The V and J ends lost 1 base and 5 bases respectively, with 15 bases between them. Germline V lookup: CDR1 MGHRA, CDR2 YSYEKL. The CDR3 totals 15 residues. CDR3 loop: CASSQVLGLIDEQYF. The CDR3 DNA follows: TGCGCCAGCAGCCAAGTTCTGGGCCTTATTGACGAGCAGTACTTC.

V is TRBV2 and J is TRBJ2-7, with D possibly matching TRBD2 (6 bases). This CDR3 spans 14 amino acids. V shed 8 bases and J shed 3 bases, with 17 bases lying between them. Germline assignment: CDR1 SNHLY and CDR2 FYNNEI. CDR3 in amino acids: CASGLGLGGYEQYF. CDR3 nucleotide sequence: TGTGCCAGCGGGTTGGGGTTGGGGGGCTACGAGCAGTACTTC.